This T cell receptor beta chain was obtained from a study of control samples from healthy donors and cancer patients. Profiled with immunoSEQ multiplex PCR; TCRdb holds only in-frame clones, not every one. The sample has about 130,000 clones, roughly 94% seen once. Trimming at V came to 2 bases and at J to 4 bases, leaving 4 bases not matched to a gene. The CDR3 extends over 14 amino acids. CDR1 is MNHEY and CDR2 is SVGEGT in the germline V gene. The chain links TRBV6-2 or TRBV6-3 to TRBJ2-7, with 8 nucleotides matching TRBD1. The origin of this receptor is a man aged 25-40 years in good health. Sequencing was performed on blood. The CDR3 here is CASSYRTGWYEQYF. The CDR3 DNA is TGTGCCAGCAGTTACAGGACAGGGTGGTACGAGCAGTACTTC.